These 23 T cell receptor beta chains were all obtained from the same sample, sequenced in a study of CD8+CD57+ T cells in acquired aplastic anemia. The authors sequenced patients whose flow cytometry had shown CD8+CD57+ cell expansion. CDR3 and TCR beta VDJ profiling relied on a genomic DNA template. MiXCR, run by TCRdb on the reads, gives a single entry per CDR3 protein. The data show approximately 300,000 distinct CDR3 sequences, 50% to 65% seen once. The material sequenced was sorted CD4+, CD8+, or CD8+CD57+ T cells (not recorded which) from PBMCs. These receptors all stem from a human donor with aplastic anemia.

A note on this clonotype: One end of the junction does not line up with germline, which may come from a read error. The chain employs TRBV7-9 and TRBJ1-6, with TRBD1 as a possible D gene (5 bases). Germline values: CDR1 SEHNR, CDR2 FQNEAQ (reference sequence). The CDR3 length is 18 residues. The CDR3 loop reads CASSLRGGVLRNNSPLHF. DNA of the CDR3: TGCGCCAGCAGCTTAAGGGGAGGGGTGCTTCGGAATAATTCACCCCTCCACTTT.

There are a few counts of this clonotype. This chain joins TRBV25-1 and TRBJ2-7; TRBD1 matches at 8 bases. Germline-derived CDR1 and CDR2 are MGHDK and SYGVNS. CDR3 length: 15 amino acids. The ends lost 4 bases at V and 0 bases at J; junction bases unmatched: 5. CDR3 in DNA: TGTGCCAGCAGTGCCACAGGGGGAAGCTCCTACGAGCAGTACTTC. Translation: CASSATGGSSYEQYF.

The J gene is TRBJ1-6, the V gene TRBV7-3, with D hard to call. Germline V lookup: CDR1 SGHTA, CDR2 FQGTGA. Trimming took 2 bases from V and 7 from J, leaving 12 bases between them. CDR3 size: 15 residues. CDR3 protein: CASSLFGTENSPLHF. As DNA, the CDR3 is TGTGCCAGCAGCTTATTCGGAACAGAAAATTCACCCCTCCACTTT.

The genes are TRBV11-3 and TRBJ1-1, with 12 positions matching TRBD1. Germline CDR1 reads SGHNT; CDR2 reads YENEEA. Germline trimming cut 5 bases from V and 3 bases from J; bases unmatched to any gene: 13. The CDR3 is 18 residues long. CDR3 loop: CASSPGTGGGNGDTEAFF. The CDR3 DNA follows: TGTGCCAGCAGCCCCGGGACAGGGGGCGGAAATGGAGACACTGAAGCTTTCTTT.

This clonotype was counted only a few times. The chain combines TRBV20-1 with TRBJ2-7, with D maybe TRBD1 (5 bases). V was pared by 3 bases and J by 0 bases, with 12 bases between. The CDR3 covers 14 residues. Germline CDR1 DFQATT, CDR2 SNEGSKA (reference sequence). Written as DNA, the CDR3 is TGCAGTGCTAGGCCCGACAGAAACTCCTACGAGCAGTACTTC. This codes for CSARPDRNSYEQYF.

In this sample, this clonotype turned up a few times. The gene calls are TRBV20-1 and TRBJ1-6; D possibly corresponds to TRBD1 (5 bases). The ends were cut back, 6 bases at V and 5 bases at J, with 11 bases in the middle. The CDR3 has 13 residues. CDR1 DFQATT and CDR2 SNEGSKA come from the germline V gene (reference sequence). CDR3 sequence reads: CSARGGDNSPLHF. The DNA for the CDR3 is TGCAGTGCCCGGGGGGGAGATAATTCACCCCTCCACTTT.

The table lists this clonotype with many counts. The J gene is TRBJ2-3, the V gene TRBV9; weak D call: TRBD2 (6 bases). CDR1 and CDR2 from the germline V gene are SGDLS and YYNGEE. The CDR3 covers 15 residues. V lost 1 base to trimming and J lost 0 bases, with 9 bases between them. The CDR3 here is CASSVRGTSTDTQYF. CDR3 nucleotide sequence: TGTGCCAGCAGCGTACGGGGGACTAGCACAGATACGCAGTATTTT.

The rearrangement uses TRBV10-3 and TRBJ2-7, with 11 bases identical to TRBD1. Germline-derived CDR1 and CDR2 are ENHRY and SYGVKD. CDR3 length: 13 residues. V lost 6 bases, J lost 5 bases, and 3 bases stayed unmatched. The CDR3 bases are TGTGCCATCAGGGGACAGGGGGAGGACGAGCAGTACTTC. Its translation: CAIRGQGEDEQYF.

The chain combines TRBV29-1 with TRBJ2-3; 9 bases line up with TRBD2. V gave up 5 bases and J gave up 1 base; unmatched junction bases: 7. The CDR3 sequence is 15 residues long. CDR1 is SQVTM, CDR2 ANQGSEA, per germline. The CDR3 bases are TGCAGCGTTCCATCAAGCGGGAGGCGCACAGATACGCAGTATTTT. Encoded protein: CSVPSSGRRTDTQYF.

This clonotype showed up many times. The V call is TRBV20-1, the J call TRBJ1-1; no clear D. Germline V gene data show CDR1 as DFQATT and CDR2 as SNEGSKA (reference sequence). The CDR3 has 14 residues. Trimming pared 3 bases from V and 1 base from J, leaving 12 bases between. CDR3 DNA: TGCAGTGCTAGGAAACAGATCGAGAACACTGAAGCTTTCTTT. Translated, it gives CSARKQIENTEAFF.

The chain joins TRBV7-2 to TRBJ1-4; D is possibly TRBD1 (5 bases). V was cut by 6 bases and J by 11 bases, with 19 bases left in between. Germline V gene lookup returns CDR1 SGHTA and CDR2 FQGNSA. This CDR3 spans 14 amino acids. DNA for the CDR3: TGTGCCAGCAGTTCCGGGACGGCGGAGGAGAAACTGTTTTTT. Protein product: CASSSGTAEEKLFF. The full variable domain, completed using reference TRBV7-2 and TRBJ1-4, is GAGVSQSPSNKVTEKGKDVELRCDPISGHTALYWYRQSLGQGLEFLIYFQGNSAPDKSGLPSDRFSAERTGGSVSTLTIQRTQQEDSAVYLCASSSGTAEEKLFFGSGTQLSVL.

This clonotype came up many times. The genes are TRBV2 and TRBJ2-7; 7 nucleotides line up with TRBD2. V lost 0 bases, J lost 2 bases, and 10 bases stayed unmatched. Germline assignment: CDR1 SNHLY and CDR2 FYNNEI. The CDR3 has 17 residues. In DNA form, the CDR3 reads TGTGCCAGCAGTGAAGCGGGGAGGGGCCGCGAACCCTACGAGCAGTACTTC. Translation: CASSEAGRGREPYEQYF.

The chain couples TRBV20-1 to TRBJ2-1, with D uncertain. Germline-derived CDR1 and CDR2 are DFQATT and SNEGSKA (reference sequence). Trimming took off 5 bases at V and 1 base at J, with 3 bases between the two ends. The CDR3 has 11 amino acids. The CDR3 protein is CSAHSYNEQFF. CDR3 coding DNA: TGCAGTGCTCATTCCTACAATGAGCAGTTCTTC.

This clonotype was observed many times. The chain links TRBV19 to TRBJ1-6; tentative D call: TRBD1 (6 bases). The length of the CDR3 is 17 residues. The V and J ends lost 4 bases and 0 bases respectively, with 13 bases between them. CDR1 LNHDA and CDR2 SQIVND come from the germline V gene (reference sequence). DNA of the CDR3: TGTGCCAGTAGTAGAGGACAGCTGAGCTCCTATAATTCACCCCTCCACTTT. The encoded protein is CASSRGQLSSYNSPLHF.

In DNA, the CDR3 is TGCAGTGCTAGAGATGTACAAAAGTACAATGAGCAGTTCTTC. Amino acids: CSARDVQKYNEQFF. This chain joins TRBV20-1 and TRBJ2-1, with D uncertain. The CDR3 runs to 14 residues. Germline CDR1 DFQATT, CDR2 SNEGSKA (reference sequence). V lost 0 bases and J 4 bases, leaving 10 bases between the germline ends.

The V gene is TRBV20-1, the J gene TRBJ2-2; D is undetermined. The CDR3 runs to 13 residues. Between the trimmed V and J ends, which lost 1 base and 4 bases, there was a span of 7 bases. CDR1 is DFQATT and CDR2 is SNEGSKA in the germline V gene (reference sequence). DNA of the CDR3: TGCAGTGCTAGAGGGTTTTCCACCGGGGAGCTGTTTTTT. It translates to CSARGFSTGELFF.

The chain recombines TRBV10-3 with TRBJ2-6; D may be TRBD1 (5 bases). Between the trimmed V and J ends, which lost 6 bases and 2 bases, there was a span of 8 bases. Germline CDR1 ENHRY, CDR2 SYGVKD. There are 14 residues in the CDR3. This CDR3 reads CAIRDSAGANVLTF. CDR3 sequence (DNA): TGTGCCATCAGAGACAGCGCTGGGGCCAACGTCCTGACTTTC.

The rearrangement joins TRBV19 to TRBJ1-5, with D possibly TRBD1 on 5 matching bases. Germline V gives CDR1 LNHDA, CDR2 SQIVND (reference sequence). The CDR3 length is 15 residues. Trimming left V 6 bases short and J 9 bases short, with 21 bases between. The CDR3 nucleotides read TGTGCCAGTAGAGCGGGGACCCAACTCCCCGGGCCCCAGCATTTT. It specifies CASRAGTQLPGPQHF.

In this sample, this clonotype turned up many times. The DNA for the CDR3 is TGCGCCAGCAGCCAAGACCAGGGTACCCGCTACGAGCAGTACTTC. Its translation is CASSQDQGTRYEQYF. The chain joins TRBV4-1 to TRBJ2-7; maybe TRBD1 (5 bases). This CDR3 has 15 residues. Germline CDR1 MGHRA, CDR2 YSYEKL. Between the trimmed V and J ends, which lost 0 bases and 3 bases, there was a span of 12 bases.

The genes are TRBV10-3 and TRBJ1-1, with 7 positions matching TRBD1. Germline loops: CDR1 ENHRY, CDR2 SYGVKD. This CDR3 has 16 residues. The ends lost 6 bases at V and 0 bases at J; junction bases unmatched: 10. The DNA of the CDR3 is TGTGCCATCAGGGAATGGACAGGACAATTGAACACTGAAGCTTTCTTT. Translated, it gives CAIREWTGQLNTEAFF.

The rearrangement joins TRBV20-1 to TRBJ2-2; D may be TRBD2 (5 bases). Deletions cut 4 bases from V and 0 bases from J, with 6 bases between. This CDR3 comprises 13 residues. Germline V gene data show CDR1 as DFQATT and CDR2 as SNEGSKA (reference sequence). The CDR3 protein is CSATGTNTGELFF. The CDR3 DNA follows: TGCAGTGCTACGGGGACGAACACCGGGGAGCTGTTTTTT.

This clonotype was seen a few times. This chain joins TRBV5-4 and TRBJ2-7; D gene unclear. Germline V gives CDR1 SGHNT, CDR2 YYREEE (reference sequence). V dropped 3 bases and J dropped 5 bases, with 18 bases sitting between them. CDR3 length equals 15 residues. The CDR3: CASSYDGLGPDEQYF. For the CDR3, the DNA is TGTGCCAGCAGCTATGACGGCCTAGGGCCCGACGAGCAGTACTTC.

This chain connects TRBV9 to TRBJ2-7; D could derive from TRBD1 or TRBD2 (5 bases each). The CDR3 extends over 14 amino acids. CDR1 is SGDLS, CDR2 YYNGEE, per germline. V lost 7 bases to trimming and J lost 6 bases, with 20 bases between them. CDR3 coding DNA: TGTGCCAGCGCCCGGGACGCCGGCCTCGGCGAGCAGTACTTC. It yields the protein CASARDAGLGEQYF.